This T cell receptor (beta chain) was profiled in a study of shared clonotypes between healthy human individuals. Points from the study as a whole: Among a few donors, roughly 5.5% of naive CD4 clonotypes were found in common.

Original analysis: Quality scores were absent from the junction-only immunoSEQ sequences, so filtering differed. Repertoires were generated with immunoSEQ multiplex PCR, while TCRdb's copy carries only in-frame clones and drops some. D and trimming come from the DNA, and the V and J calls and clone size come from that table. Of about 2.2 million clones in the sample, 93% were seen once. CD45RO-negative, CCR7-selected cells formed the naive CD8 fraction, which excluded terminally differentiated effector memory CD45RA+ cells. The germline gives CDR1 SGHRS, CDR2 YFSETQ. The CDR3 length is 13 residues. V gave up 4 bases and J gave up 4 bases, with 12 bases separating them. In the case of this clone: Its antigen remains unknown.

Sequencing used naive CD8+ T cells from PBMCs. The receptor's source is a man aged 18 to 30 in good health. Some clones in this sample may be carry-over from other donors' samples. The rearrangement uses TRBV5-1 and TRBJ2-7; no firm D call. CDR3 loop: CASSPIDGYEQYF. CDR3 nucleotides: TGCGCCAGCAGCCCTATCGATGGGTACGAGCAGTACTTC.